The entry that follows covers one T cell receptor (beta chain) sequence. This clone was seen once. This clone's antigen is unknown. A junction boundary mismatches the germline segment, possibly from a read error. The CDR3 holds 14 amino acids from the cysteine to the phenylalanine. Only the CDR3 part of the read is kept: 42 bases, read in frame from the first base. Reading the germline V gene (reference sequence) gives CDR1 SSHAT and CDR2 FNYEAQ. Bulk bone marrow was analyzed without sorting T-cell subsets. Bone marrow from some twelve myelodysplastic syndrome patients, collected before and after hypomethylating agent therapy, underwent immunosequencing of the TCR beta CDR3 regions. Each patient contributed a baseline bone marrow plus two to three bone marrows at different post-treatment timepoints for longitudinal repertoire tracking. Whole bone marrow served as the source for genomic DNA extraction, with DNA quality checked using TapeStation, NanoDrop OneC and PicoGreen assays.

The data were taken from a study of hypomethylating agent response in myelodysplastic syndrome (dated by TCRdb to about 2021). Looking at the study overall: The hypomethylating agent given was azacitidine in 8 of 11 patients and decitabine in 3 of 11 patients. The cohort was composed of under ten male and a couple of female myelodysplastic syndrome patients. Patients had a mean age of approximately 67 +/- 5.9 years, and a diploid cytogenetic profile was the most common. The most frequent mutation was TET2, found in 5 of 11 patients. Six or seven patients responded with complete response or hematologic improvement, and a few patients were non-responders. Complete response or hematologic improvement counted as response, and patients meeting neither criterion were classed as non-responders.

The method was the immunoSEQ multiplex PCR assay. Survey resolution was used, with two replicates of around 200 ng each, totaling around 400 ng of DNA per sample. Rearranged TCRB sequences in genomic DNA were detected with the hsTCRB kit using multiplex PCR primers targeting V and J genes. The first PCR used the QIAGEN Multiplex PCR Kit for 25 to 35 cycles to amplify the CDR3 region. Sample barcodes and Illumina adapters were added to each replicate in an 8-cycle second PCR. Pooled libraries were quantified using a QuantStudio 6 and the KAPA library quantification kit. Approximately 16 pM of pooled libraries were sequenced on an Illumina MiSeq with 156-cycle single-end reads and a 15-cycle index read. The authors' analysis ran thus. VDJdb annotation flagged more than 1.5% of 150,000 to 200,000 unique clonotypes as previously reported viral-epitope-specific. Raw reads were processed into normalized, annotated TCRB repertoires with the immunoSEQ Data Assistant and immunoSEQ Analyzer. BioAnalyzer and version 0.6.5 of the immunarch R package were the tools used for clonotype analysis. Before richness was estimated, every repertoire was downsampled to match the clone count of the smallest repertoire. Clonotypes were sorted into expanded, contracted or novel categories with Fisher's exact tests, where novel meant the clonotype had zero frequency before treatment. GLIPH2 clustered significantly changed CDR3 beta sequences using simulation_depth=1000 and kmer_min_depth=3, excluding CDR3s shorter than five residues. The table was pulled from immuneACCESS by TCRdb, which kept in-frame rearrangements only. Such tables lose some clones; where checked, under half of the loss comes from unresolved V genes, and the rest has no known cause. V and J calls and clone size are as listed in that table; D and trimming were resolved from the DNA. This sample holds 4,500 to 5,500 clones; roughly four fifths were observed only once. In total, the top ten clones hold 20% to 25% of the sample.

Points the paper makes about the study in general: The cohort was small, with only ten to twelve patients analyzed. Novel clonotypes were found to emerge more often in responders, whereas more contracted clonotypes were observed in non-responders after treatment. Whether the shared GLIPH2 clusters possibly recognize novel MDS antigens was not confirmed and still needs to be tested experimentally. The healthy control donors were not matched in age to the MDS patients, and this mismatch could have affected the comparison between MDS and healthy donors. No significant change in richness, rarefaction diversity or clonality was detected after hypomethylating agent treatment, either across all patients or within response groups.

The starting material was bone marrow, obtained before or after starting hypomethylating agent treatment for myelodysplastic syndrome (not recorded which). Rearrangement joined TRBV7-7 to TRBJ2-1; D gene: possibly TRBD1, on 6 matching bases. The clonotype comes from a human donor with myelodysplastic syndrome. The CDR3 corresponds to CASSPQGWGTEQFF. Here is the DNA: TGTGCTAGCAGCCCCCAGGGGTGGGGGACTGAGCAGTTCTTC.